This entry describes one T cell receptor beta chain. The antigen is undetermined. These data come from a study of T cell responses to AZD1222 COVID-19 vaccine. Notes on the study in general: Two doses of AZD1222 preceded a rise in Spike-specific TCR breadth and depth. Reportedly, nearly half of unique spike TCRs recognized epitopes outside B.1.351/B.1.1.7 mutations.

The CDR3 is 14 amino acids. Germline V lookup: CDR1 SGHRS, CDR2 YFSETQ. J was trimmed by 5 bases and V by 3 bases; bases with no gene match: 7. Assay used: immunoSEQ multiplex PCR; TCRdb lists only in-frame clones, some missing. The sample holds about 100,000 clones, approximately 87% seen once. This TCR derives from an adult in good health. Sequences were derived from peripheral blood, sampled on day 0 of AZD1222 vaccination. This rearrangement joins TRBV5-1 to TRBJ2-5; the match to TRBD2 covers 7 bases. CDR3 sequence reads: CASSWGGRFETQYF. The CDR3 bases are TGCGCCAGCAGCTGGGGCGGGAGATTCGAGACCCAGTACTTC.